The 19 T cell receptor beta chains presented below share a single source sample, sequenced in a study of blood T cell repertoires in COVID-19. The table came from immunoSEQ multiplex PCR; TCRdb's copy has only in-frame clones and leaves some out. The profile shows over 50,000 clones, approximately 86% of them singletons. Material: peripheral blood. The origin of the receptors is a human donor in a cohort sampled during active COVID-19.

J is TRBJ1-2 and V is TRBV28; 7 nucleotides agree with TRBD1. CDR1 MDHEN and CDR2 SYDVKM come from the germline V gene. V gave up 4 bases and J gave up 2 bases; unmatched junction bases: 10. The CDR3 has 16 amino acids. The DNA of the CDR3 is TGTGCCAGCAGTTCTATAACCTCGACAGGGAACTATGGCTACACCTTC. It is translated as CASSSITSTGNYGYTF.

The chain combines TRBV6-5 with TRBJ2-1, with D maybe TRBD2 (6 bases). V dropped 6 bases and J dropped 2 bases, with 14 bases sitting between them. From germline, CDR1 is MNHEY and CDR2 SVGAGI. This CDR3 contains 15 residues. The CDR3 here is CASRERPGAYNEQFF. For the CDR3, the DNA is TGTGCCAGCAGAGAGCGGCCGGGAGCCTACAATGAGCAGTTCTTC.

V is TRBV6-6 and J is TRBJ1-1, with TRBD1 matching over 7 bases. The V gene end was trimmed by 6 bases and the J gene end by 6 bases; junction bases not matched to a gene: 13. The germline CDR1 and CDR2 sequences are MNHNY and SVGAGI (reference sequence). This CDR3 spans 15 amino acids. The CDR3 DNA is TGTGCCAGCAGCCTATACCCCACAGGGGAATCTGAAGCTTTCTTT. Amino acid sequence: CASSLYPTGESEAFF.

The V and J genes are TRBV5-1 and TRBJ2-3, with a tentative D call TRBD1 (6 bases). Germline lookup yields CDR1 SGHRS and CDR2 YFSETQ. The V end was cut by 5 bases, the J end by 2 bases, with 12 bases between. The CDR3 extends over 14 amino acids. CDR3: CASSSNRATDTQYF. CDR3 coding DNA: TGCGCCAGCAGTTCAAACAGGGCCACAGATACGCAGTATTTT.

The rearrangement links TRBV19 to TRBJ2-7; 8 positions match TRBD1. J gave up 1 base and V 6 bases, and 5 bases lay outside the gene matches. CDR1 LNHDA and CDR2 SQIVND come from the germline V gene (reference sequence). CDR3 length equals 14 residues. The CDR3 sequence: CASRHTGGSYEQYF. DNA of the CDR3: TGTGCCAGTAGGCATACAGGGGGGTCCTACGAGCAGTACTTC.

CDR3 amino acids: CASSQGPAPGDNEQFF. The CDR3 nucleotides read TGTGCCAGCTCTCAGGGGCCCGCGCCTGGTGACAATGAGCAGTTCTTC. This chain joins TRBV18 and TRBJ2-1; a possible D gene is TRBD1 (6 bases). The ends were cut back, 6 bases at V and 5 bases at J, with 20 bases in the middle. The CDR3 has 16 amino acids. Per germline, CDR1 KGHSH and CDR2 LQKENI.

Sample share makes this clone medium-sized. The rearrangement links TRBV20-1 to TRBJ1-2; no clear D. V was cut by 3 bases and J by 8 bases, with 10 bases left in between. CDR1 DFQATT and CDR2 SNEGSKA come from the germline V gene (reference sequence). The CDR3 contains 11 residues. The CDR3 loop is CSASLLGGYTF. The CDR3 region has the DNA TGCAGTGCTAGTTTACTAGGGGGCTACACCTTC.

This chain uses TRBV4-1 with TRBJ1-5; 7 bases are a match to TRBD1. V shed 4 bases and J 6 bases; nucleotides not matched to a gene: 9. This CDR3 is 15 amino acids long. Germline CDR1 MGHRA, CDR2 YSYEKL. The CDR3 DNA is TGCGCCAGCAGCCTGAGAGGGGGCGAAATTCAGCCCCAGCATTTT. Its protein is CASSLRGGEIQPQHF.

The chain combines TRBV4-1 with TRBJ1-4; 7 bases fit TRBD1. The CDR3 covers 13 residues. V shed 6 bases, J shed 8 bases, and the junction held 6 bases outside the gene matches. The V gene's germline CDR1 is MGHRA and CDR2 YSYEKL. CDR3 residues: CASRGGLGEKLFF. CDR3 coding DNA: TGCGCCAGCAGAGGGGGCTTGGGGGAAAAACTGTTTTTT.

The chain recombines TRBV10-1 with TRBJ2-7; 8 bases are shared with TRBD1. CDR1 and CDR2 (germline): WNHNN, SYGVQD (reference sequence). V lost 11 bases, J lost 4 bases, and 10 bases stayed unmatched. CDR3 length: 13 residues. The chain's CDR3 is CAARGDRSYEQYF. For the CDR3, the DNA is TGCGCCGCCAGGGGGGACAGGAGTTACGAGCAGTACTTC.

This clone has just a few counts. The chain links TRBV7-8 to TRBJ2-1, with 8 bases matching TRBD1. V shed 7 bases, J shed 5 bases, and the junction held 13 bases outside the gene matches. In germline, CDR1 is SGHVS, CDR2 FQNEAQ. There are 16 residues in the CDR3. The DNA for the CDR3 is TGTGCCAGCACCCAGACAGAGACAGGGGCGAACAATGAGCAGTTCTTC. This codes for CASTQTETGANNEQFF.

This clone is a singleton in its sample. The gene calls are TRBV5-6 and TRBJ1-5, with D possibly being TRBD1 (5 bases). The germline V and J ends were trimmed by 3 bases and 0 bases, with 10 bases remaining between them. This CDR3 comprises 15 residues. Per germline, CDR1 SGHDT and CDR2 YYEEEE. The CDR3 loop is CASSWGGGSNQPQHF. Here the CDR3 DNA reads TGTGCCAGCAGCTGGGGCGGCGGTAGCAATCAGCCCCAGCATTTT.

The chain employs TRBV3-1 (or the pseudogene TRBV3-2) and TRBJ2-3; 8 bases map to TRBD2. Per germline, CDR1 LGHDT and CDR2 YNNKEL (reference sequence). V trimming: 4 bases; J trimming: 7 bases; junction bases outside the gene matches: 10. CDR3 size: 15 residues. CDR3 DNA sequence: TGTGCCAGCAGCCTAGGCGGGACTAGGGGGAATACGCAGTATTTT. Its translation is CASSLGGTRGNTQYF.

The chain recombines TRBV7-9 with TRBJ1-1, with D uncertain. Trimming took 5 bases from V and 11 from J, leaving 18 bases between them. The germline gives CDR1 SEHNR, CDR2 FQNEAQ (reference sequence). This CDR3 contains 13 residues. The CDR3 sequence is CASSELAALDAFF. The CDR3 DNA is TGTGCCAGCAGCGAACTTGCGGCCCTAGACGCTTTCTTT.

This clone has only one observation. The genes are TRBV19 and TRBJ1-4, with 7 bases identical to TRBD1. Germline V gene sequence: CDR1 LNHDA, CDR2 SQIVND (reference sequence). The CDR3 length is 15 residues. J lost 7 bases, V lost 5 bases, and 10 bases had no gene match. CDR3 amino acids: CASSSGQFLTEKLFF. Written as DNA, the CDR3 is TGTGCCAGTAGTTCGGGACAGTTCTTAACTGAAAAACTGTTTTTT.

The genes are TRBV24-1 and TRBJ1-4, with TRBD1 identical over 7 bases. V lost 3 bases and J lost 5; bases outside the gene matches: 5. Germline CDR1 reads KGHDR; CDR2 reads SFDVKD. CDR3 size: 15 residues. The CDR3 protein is CATSDGGTANEKLFF. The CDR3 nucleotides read TGTGCCACCAGTGATGGGGGGACAGCAAATGAAAAACTGTTTTTT.

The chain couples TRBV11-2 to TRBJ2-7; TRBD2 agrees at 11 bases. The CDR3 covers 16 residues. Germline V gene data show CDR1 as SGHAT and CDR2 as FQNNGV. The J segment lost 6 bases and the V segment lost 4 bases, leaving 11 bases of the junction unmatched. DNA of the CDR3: TGTGCCAGCAGCTCCCTGGGTACTAGCGGGAGAGGCGAGCAGTACTTC. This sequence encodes CASSSLGTSGRGEQYF.

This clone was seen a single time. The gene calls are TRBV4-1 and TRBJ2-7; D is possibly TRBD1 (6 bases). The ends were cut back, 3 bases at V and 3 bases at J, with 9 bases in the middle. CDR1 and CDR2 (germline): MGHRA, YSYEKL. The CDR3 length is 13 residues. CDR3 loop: CASSQGQNYEQYF. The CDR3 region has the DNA TGCGCCAGCAGCCAGGGACAAAACTACGAGCAGTACTTC.

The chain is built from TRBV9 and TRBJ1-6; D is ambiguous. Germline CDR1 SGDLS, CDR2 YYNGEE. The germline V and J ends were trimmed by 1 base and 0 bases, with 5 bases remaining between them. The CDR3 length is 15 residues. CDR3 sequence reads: CASSVRGSYNSPLHF. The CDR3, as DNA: TGTGCCAGCAGCGTACGGGGCTCCTATAATTCACCCCTCCACTTT.